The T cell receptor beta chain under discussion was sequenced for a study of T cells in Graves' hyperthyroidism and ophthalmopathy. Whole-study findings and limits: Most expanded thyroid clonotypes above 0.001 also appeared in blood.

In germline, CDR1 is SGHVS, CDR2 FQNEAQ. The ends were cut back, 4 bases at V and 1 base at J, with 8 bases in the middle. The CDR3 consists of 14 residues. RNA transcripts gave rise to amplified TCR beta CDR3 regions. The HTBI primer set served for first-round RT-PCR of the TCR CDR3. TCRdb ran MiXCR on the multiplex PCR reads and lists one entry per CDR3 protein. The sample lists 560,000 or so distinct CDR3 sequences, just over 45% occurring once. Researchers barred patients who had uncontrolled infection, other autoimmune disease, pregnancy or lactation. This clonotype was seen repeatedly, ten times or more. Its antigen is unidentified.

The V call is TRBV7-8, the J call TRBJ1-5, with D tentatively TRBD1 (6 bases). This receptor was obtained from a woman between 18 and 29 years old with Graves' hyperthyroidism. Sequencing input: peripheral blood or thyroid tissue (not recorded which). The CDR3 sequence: CASSSDRSNQPQHF. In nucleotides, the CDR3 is TGTGCCAGCAGCTCAGACAGGAGCAATCAGCCCCAGCATTTT.